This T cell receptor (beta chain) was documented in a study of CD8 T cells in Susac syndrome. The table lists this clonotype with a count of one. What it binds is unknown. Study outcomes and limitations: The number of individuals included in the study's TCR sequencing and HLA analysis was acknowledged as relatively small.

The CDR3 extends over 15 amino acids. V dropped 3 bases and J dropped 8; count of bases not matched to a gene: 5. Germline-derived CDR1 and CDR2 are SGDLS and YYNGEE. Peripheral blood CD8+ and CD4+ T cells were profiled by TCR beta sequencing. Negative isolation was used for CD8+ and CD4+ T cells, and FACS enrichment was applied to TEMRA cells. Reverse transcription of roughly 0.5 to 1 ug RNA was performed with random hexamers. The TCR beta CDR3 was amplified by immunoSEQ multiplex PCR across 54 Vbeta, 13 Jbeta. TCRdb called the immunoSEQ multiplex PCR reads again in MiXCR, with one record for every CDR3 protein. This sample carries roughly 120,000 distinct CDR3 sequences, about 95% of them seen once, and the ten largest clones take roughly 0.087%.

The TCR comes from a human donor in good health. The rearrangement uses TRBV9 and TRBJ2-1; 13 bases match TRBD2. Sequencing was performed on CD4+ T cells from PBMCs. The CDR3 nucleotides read TGTGCCAGCAGCGAAACTAGCGGGAGGGCCTATGAGCAGTTCTTC. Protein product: CASSETSGRAYEQFF.